This TCR beta chain was sequenced in a study of control samples from healthy donors and cancer patients (TCRdb year 2020). The library was generated by the immunoSEQ multiplex PCR assay. TCRdb retrieved this table from immuneACCESS and kept in-frame rearrangements only. Not all clones are present; in checked studies, unresolved V genes account for under half, and no reason is known for the remainder. This sample is represented by about 55,000 clones; roughly 90% of them were singletons. The top ten hold approximately 4% of the sample. This clone showed up just a few times. No antigen is known for it. Per-base qualities were not stored, and no clone one base away is much larger. This TCR was sampled from a man between 50 and 59 years old in good health. The specimen sequenced was blood.

The CDR3 amino acid sequence is: CASSPSGSTGEQYF. At the DNA level, the sequence is TGCGCCAGCAGCCCTAGCGGGAGCACGGGGGAGCAGTACTTC. Recombination joined TRBV5-1 with TRBJ2-7; 10 bases in the middle match TRBD2. The CDR3, from cysteine to phenylalanine, totals 14 residues. Kept here is only the CDR3 DNA, which spans 42 bases and is read in frame from base 1. V loses 4 bases at its end and J loses 7 bases; junction bases beyond the gene matches: 8. The CDR1 and CDR2 encoded by the germline V gene are SGHRS and YFSETQ.